In this sample, the clone carrying this T cell receptor (beta chain) turned up many times. Antigen unknown. This entry comes from a study of CD8 T cells in ankylosing spondylitis. Findings and caveats of the study: Matched synovial fluid from ankylosing spondylitis patients was reported to be enriched for disease-linked clones. Peripheral blood held disease-linked clones only at relatively low frequency, and these were CD8+. What appeared characteristic of ankylosing spondylitis blood was a TCR beta motif of under 10 highly homologous variants.

Quantitative 5'-RACE with molecular barcodes generated TCR beta libraries. TCRdb independently ran MiXCR on the 5' RACE reads; one entry per CDR3 protein. Of tens of thousands of distinct CDR3 sequences listed, 2.5% to 3.5% were seen once; the top ten hold about 3%. CDR1 is SGDLS, CDR2 YYNGEE, per germline. Germline trimming cut 4 bases from V and 6 bases from J; bases unmatched to any gene: 22. The CDR3 totals 19 residues. The rearrangement uses TRBV9 and TRBJ2-3; 8 nucleotides line up with TRBD2. The clonotype was recovered from a male donor with ankylosing spondylitis or in good health (not recorded which). The sample comprised blood, either unsorted or a sorted T cell fraction (not recorded which). CDR3 nucleotide sequence: TGTGCCAGCAGCCCATCGGGGTACGGGGGGGGGAGGGCCCGGGATACGCAGTATTTT. Protein product: CASSPSGYGGGRARDTQYF. The entire variable domain, with the rest obtained from reference TRBV9 and TRBJ2-3, is as follows: DSGVTQTPKHLITATGQRVTLRCSPRSGDLSVYWYQQSLDQGLQFLIQYYNGEERAKGNILERFSAQQFPDLHSELNLSSLELGDSALYFCASSPSGYGGGRARDTQYFGPGTRLTVL.